Given below is one T cell receptor beta chain in context. The data are from a study of blood T cell repertoires in COVID-19. On the study more broadly: Samples came from the United States, Italy and Spain, spanning acute and convalescent COVID-19.

The V and J ends lost 4 bases and 1 base, in that order; junction bases with no gene match: 5. The CDR3 spans 15 residues. The germline gives CDR1 KGHSH, CDR2 LQKENI. Generated by immunoSEQ multiplex PCR, the TCRdb table keeps only in-frame clones and is missing some. The sample records about 55,000 clones, roughly 85% being singletons. This sequence originates from an older man with acute or convalescent COVID-19. V is TRBV18 and J is TRBJ2-7; 9 bases agree with TRBD1. Sequenced: peripheral blood. The CDR3 DNA sequence: TGTGCCAGCTCACAACCGGGACAGGGATCCTACGAGCAGTACTTC. It encodes CASSQPGQGSYEQYF.